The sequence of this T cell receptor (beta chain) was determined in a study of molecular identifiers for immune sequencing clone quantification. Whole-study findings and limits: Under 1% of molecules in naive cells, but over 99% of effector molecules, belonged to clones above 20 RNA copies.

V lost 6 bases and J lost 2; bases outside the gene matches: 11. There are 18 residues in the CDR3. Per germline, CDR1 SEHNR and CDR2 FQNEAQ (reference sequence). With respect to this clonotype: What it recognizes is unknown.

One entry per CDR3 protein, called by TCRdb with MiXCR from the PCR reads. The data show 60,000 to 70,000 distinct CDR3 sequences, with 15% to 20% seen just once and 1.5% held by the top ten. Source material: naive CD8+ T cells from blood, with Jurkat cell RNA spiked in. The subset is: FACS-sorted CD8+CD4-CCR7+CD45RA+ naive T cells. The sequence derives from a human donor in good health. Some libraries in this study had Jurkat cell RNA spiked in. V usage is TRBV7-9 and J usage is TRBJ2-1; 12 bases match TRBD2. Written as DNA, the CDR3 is TGTGCCAGCAGACCCGGGGCTAGCGGGAGGGCCGCCTACAATGAGCAGTTCTTC. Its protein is CASRPGASGRAAYNEQFF.